The rows below give T cell receptor beta chains drawn from one sample of a study of control samples from healthy donors and cancer patients. Using immunoSEQ multiplex PCR, the repertoire was profiled, and TCRdb retains in-frame clones only, with some absent. The data contain 170,000 or so clones, about 90% of them singletons. Sequenced material: blood. These receptors originate from a woman aged 40 to 49 in good health. CDR3s include the opening cysteine and the closing phenylalanine or tryptophan. The order of the fields is V gene, D gene, J gene, clone size, CDR3 protein, CDR3 DNA. A D gene is named only where the DNA matches it firmly. Only part of the rows carry a size: once, few, many, or a class if the clone is expanded.

V gene: TRBV4-1
D gene: .
J gene: TRBJ1-2
clone size: .
CDR3 protein: CASSQGRQSFYGYTF
CDR3 DNA: TGCGCCAGCAGCCAAGGCCGACAGAGTTTTTATGGCTACACCTTC

V gene: TRBV21-1
D gene: .
J gene: TRBJ2-6
clone size: .
CDR3 protein: CASSKDRPRASWANVLTF
CDR3 DNA: TGTGCCAGCAGCAAAGATCGGCCACGGGCCTCTTGGGCCAACGTCCTGACTTTC

V gene: TRBV6-5
D gene: TRBD1
J gene: TRBJ2-2
clone size: .
CDR3 protein: CASGTDTGELFF
CDR3 DNA: TGTGCCAGCGGGACAGACACCGGGGAGCTGTTTTTT

V gene: TRBV7-9
D gene: TRBD1
J gene: TRBJ2-2
clone size: .
CDR3 protein: CASSPEDRGAGELFF
CDR3 DNA: TGTGCCAGCAGCCCCGAGGACAGGGGAGCCGGGGAGCTGTTTTTT

V gene: TRBV5-1
D gene: .
J gene: TRBJ1-2
clone size: .
CDR3 protein: CASSLGSTADYGYTF
CDR3 DNA: TGCGCCAGCAGCTTGGGGTCCACGGCGGACTATGGCTACACCTTC

V gene: TRBV11-3
D gene: .
J gene: TRBJ2-1
clone size: .
CDR3 protein: CASSLSGGADEQFF
CDR3 DNA: TGTGCCAGCAGCTTAAGCGGAGGGGCCGATGAGCAGTTCTTC

V gene: TRBV27
D gene: TRBD1
J gene: TRBJ1-1
clone size: .
CDR3 protein: CASTQGSGGNTEAFF
CDR3 DNA: TGTGCCAGCACCCAAGGGTCAGGGGGCAACACTGAAGCTTTCTTT

V gene: TRBV18
D gene: TRBD1
J gene: TRBJ1-3
clone size: .
CDR3 protein: CASSLETGGSGNTIYF
CDR3 DNA: TGTGCCAGCTCACTCGAAACAGGGGGTTCTGGAAACACCATATATTTT

V gene: TRBV4-1
D gene: .
J gene: TRBJ1-6
clone size: .
CDR3 protein: CASSQATRVGSPLHF
CDR3 DNA: TGCGCCAGCAGCCAAGCTACCAGGGTAGGCTCACCCCTCCACTTT

V gene: TRBV7-8
D gene: TRBD1
J gene: TRBJ1-2
clone size: .
CDR3 protein: CASSYTGGGYGYTF
CDR3 DNA: TGTGCCAGCAGCTATACAGGGGGCGGGTATGGCTACACCTTC

V gene: TRBV10-1
D gene: .
J gene: TRBJ1-1
clone size: few
CDR3 protein: CASSGGFGTEAFF
CDR3 DNA: TGCGCCAGCAGTGGGGGTTTCGGCACTGAAGCTTTCTTT

V gene: TRBV6-5
D gene: .
J gene: TRBJ1-1
clone size: .
CDR3 protein: CASTNGGTEAFF
CDR3 DNA: TGTGCCAGCACCAATGGGGGGACTGAAGCTTTCTTT

V gene: TRBV3-1/TRBV3-2
D gene: .
J gene: TRBJ2-7
clone size: once
CDR3 protein: CASSRTPAYEQYF
CDR3 DNA: TGTGCCAGCAGCCGGACTCCCGCCTACGAGCAGTACTTC

V gene: TRBV12-2
D gene: .
J gene: TRBJ1-5
clone size: .
CDR3 protein: CASRLAVEYRKPQHF
CDR3 DNA: TGTGCAAGTCGCTTAGCGGTGGAATATCGGAAGCCCCAGCATTTT

V gene: TRBV12-5
D gene: .
J gene: TRBJ1-2
clone size: .
CDR3 protein: CASGPGSNYGYTF
CDR3 DNA: TGTGCTAGTGGTCCTGGAAGTAACTATGGCTACACCTTC

V gene: TRBV7-8
D gene: TRBD1
J gene: TRBJ1-6
clone size: .
CDR3 protein: CASSPRTGANSPLHF
CDR3 DNA: TGTGCCAGCAGCCCGCGGACAGGGGCGAATTCACCCCTCCACTTT

V gene: TRBV3-1/TRBV3-2
D gene: .
J gene: TRBJ2-3
clone size: .
CDR3 protein: CASSPGVGGDTQYF
CDR3 DNA: TGTGCCAGCAGCCCTGGGGTCGGGGGTGATACGCAGTATTTT

V gene: TRBV5-1
D gene: .
J gene: TRBJ2-1
clone size: .
CDR3 protein: CASSFGGGDYNEQFF
CDR3 DNA: TGCGCCAGCAGCTTCGGTGGCGGAGACTACAATGAGCAGTTCTTC

V gene: TRBV7-9
D gene: .
J gene: TRBJ1-2
clone size: .
CDR3 protein: CASSFEANANYGYTF
CDR3 DNA: TGTGCCAGCAGCTTCGAAGCAAACGCAAACTATGGCTACACCTTC

V gene: TRBV4-1
D gene: .
J gene: TRBJ1-4
clone size: .
CDR3 protein: CASSQGARLATNEKLFF
CDR3 DNA: TGCGCCAGCAGCCAAGGGGCCAGGTTGGCAACTAATGAAAAACTGTTTTTT

V gene: TRBV9
D gene: .
J gene: TRBJ2-1
clone size: .
CDR3 protein: CASSPPPGINEQFF
CDR3 DNA: TGTGCCAGCAGCCCCCCGCCGGGGATCAATGAGCAGTTCTTC

V gene: TRBV19
D gene: TRBD1
J gene: TRBJ1-2
clone size: .
CDR3 protein: CASSIAQGSGYTF
CDR3 DNA: TGTGCCAGTAGTATAGCACAGGGGAGCGGCTACACCTTC

V gene: TRBV7-2
D gene: .
J gene: TRBJ1-2
clone size: .
CDR3 protein: CASSLGVGDGYTF
CDR3 DNA: TGTGCCAGCAGCCTAGGGGTAGGGGACGGCTACACCTTC

V gene: TRBV7-6
D gene: .
J gene: TRBJ2-7
clone size: .
CDR3 protein: CASSSYGGDYEQYF
CDR3 DNA: TGTGCCAGCAGCTCGTACGGGGGAGACTACGAGCAGTACTTC

V gene: TRBV3-1/TRBV3-2
D gene: .
J gene: TRBJ1-1
clone size: .
CDR3 protein: CASSQESAPEAFF
CDR3 DNA: TGTGCCAGCAGCCAAGAAAGCGCTCCTGAAGCTTTCTTT

V gene: TRBV3-1/TRBV3-2
D gene: .
J gene: TRBJ1-5
clone size: few
CDR3 protein: CASSQVQGGQPQHF
CDR3 DNA: TGTGCCAGCAGCCAAGTTCAGGGTGGGCAGCCCCAGCATTTT

V gene: TRBV28
D gene: .
J gene: TRBJ2-3
clone size: .
CDR3 protein: CASSLWEGTGVPADTQYF
CDR3 DNA: TGTGCCAGCAGTTTATGGGAGGGCACAGGGGTACCCGCAGATACGCAGTATTTT

V gene: TRBV12-5
D gene: TRBD1
J gene: TRBJ2-3
clone size: .
CDR3 protein: CASGLGTGGAAADTQYF
CDR3 DNA: TGTGCTAGTGGTTTGGGTACAGGGGGCGCCGCCGCAGATACGCAGTATTTT

V gene: TRBV13
D gene: TRBD2
J gene: TRBJ2-2
clone size: .
CDR3 protein: CASSSQGAGYTGELFF
CDR3 DNA: TGTGCCAGCAGCTCTCAGGGAGCGGGGTATACCGGGGAGCTGTTTTTT

V gene: TRBV5-1
D gene: .
J gene: TRBJ1-1
clone size: .
CDR3 protein: CASSLERGTEAFF
CDR3 DNA: TGCGCCAGCAGCTTGGAACGGGGGACTGAAGCTTTCTTT

V gene: TRBV19
D gene: TRBD1
J gene: TRBJ1-2
clone size: .
CDR3 protein: CATSRGRGYGYTF
CDR3 DNA: TGTGCCACCTCCAGGGGGCGGGGCTATGGCTACACCTTC

V gene: TRBV29-1
D gene: TRBD1
J gene: TRBJ2-7
clone size: .
CDR3 protein: CSVLGQGVYEQYF
CDR3 DNA: TGCAGCGTTTTGGGACAGGGGGTCTACGAGCAGTACTTC

V gene: TRBV21-1
D gene: .
J gene: TRBJ1-2
clone size: .
CDR3 protein: CASNGPGEKLIGGYTF
CDR3 DNA: TGTGCCAGCAATGGTCCCGGGGAAAAGTTGATAGGCGGCTACACCTTC

V gene: TRBV25-1
D gene: .
J gene: TRBJ1-5
clone size: .
CDR3 protein: CASSPTGNQPQHF
CDR3 DNA: TGTGCCAGCAGCCCAACAGGGAATCAGCCCCAGCATTTT

V gene: TRBV10-2
D gene: .
J gene: TRBJ2-7
clone size: .
CDR3 protein: CASSARDTPWEQYF
CDR3 DNA: TGCGCCAGCAGTGCGCGGGACACCCCATGGGAGCAGTACTTC

V gene: TRBV2
D gene: .
J gene: TRBJ2-2
clone size: .
CDR3 protein: CALYRSGGELFF
CDR3 DNA: TGTGCTTTGTATCGTTCTGGGGGGGAGCTGTTTTTT

V gene: TRBV25-1
D gene: TRBD1
J gene: TRBJ1-2
clone size: .
CDR3 protein: CASTPSSGQGYGYTF
CDR3 DNA: TGTGCCAGCACCCCCTCGTCGGGACAGGGCTATGGCTACACCTTC

V gene: TRBV2
D gene: .
J gene: TRBJ2-2
clone size: .
CDR3 protein: CASSVPGPTGELFF
CDR3 DNA: TGTGCCAGCAGTGTGCCTGGACCCACCGGGGAGCTGTTTTTT

V gene: TRBV12-3/TRBV12-4
D gene: .
J gene: TRBJ1-1
clone size: .
CDR3 protein: CASSLGGTTEAFF
CDR3 DNA: TGTGCCAGCAGTTTGGGGGGAACCACTGAAGCTTTCTTT

V gene: TRBV7-8
D gene: .
J gene: TRBJ1-5
clone size: .
CDR3 protein: CASSLESVSIVGSNQPQHF
CDR3 DNA: TGTGCCAGCAGCTTAGAATCCGTCTCAATCGTCGGTAGCAATCAGCCCCAGCATTTT

V gene: TRBV5-1
D gene: TRBD1
J gene: TRBJ1-4
clone size: .
CDR3 protein: CASSSDRVYEKLFF
CDR3 DNA: TGCGCCAGCAGCTCGGACAGGGTTTACGAAAAACTGTTTTTT

V gene: TRBV7-3
D gene: TRBD2
J gene: TRBJ2-2
clone size: .
CDR3 protein: CASSLSPSGAGELFF
CDR3 DNA: TGTGCCAGCAGCTTAAGTCCTAGCGGGGCCGGGGAGCTGTTTTTT

V gene: TRBV6-5
D gene: .
J gene: TRBJ1-1
clone size: .
CDR3 protein: CASKLDRYTEAFF
CDR3 DNA: TGTGCCAGCAAACTCGACCGATACACTGAAGCTTTCTTT

V gene: TRBV7-9
D gene: .
J gene: TRBJ1-4
clone size: .
CDR3 protein: CASSPKDPGEKLFF
CDR3 DNA: TGTGCCAGCAGCCCCAAGGATCCTGGTGAAAAACTGTTTTTT

V gene: TRBV5-1
D gene: TRBD2
J gene: TRBJ2-7
clone size: few
CDR3 protein: CASSAGTSGTLIYEQYF
CDR3 DNA: TGCGCCAGCAGCGCGGGGACTAGCGGGACACTAATTTACGAGCAGTACTTC

V gene: TRBV25-1
D gene: .
J gene: TRBJ2-7
clone size: .
CDR3 protein: CASSEMSYEQYF
CDR3 DNA: TGTGCCAGCAGTGAAATGTCCTACGAGCAGTACTTC